Each of the 28 T cell receptor beta chains below was sequenced from the same sample in a study of T cell responses to AZD1222 COVID-19 vaccine. Sequencing used immunoSEQ multiplex PCR; TCRdb keeps in-frame clones, though not all of them. The sample has 100,000 to 150,000 clones, 90% seen once. The sample here was peripheral blood, taken on day 0 of MenACWY control vaccination. These receptors were taken from an adult in good health.

This chain links TRBV7-9 with TRBJ2-7; D is unclear. The V end lost 1 base, the J end lost 7 bases, and 8 bases lay between the germline ends. Germline V lookup: CDR1 SEHNR, CDR2 FQNEAQ (reference sequence). The CDR3 runs 12 residues. The DNA of the CDR3 is TGTGCCAGCAGCTTAGTTCGGATGGAGCAGTACTTC. Translation: CASSLVRMEQYF.

The J gene is TRBJ2-5, the V gene TRBV5-4; 8 positions agree with TRBD1. V shed 9 bases, J shed 4 bases, and the junction held 8 bases outside the gene matches. Germline CDR1 SGHNT, CDR2 YYREEE (reference sequence). This CDR3 has 13 amino acids. The CDR3 region has the DNA TGTGCCACCTCCGTTGGGACAGGAGAGACCCAGTACTTC. Protein sequence: CATSVGTGETQYF. Full variable domain (remainder filled in from reference TRBV5-4 and TRBJ2-5): ETGVTQSPTHLIKTRGQQVTLRCSSQSGHNTVSWYQQALGQGPQFIFQYYREEENGRGNFPPRFSGLQFPNYSSELNVNALELDDSALYLCATSVGTGETQYFGPGTRLLVL.

This clone has just a few counts. The chain recombines TRBV2 with TRBJ2-7; D possibly corresponds to TRBD2 (6 bases). This CDR3 region has 16 residues. The V end lost 8 bases, the J end lost 7 bases, and 27 bases lay between the germline ends. In germline, CDR1 is SNHLY, CDR2 FYNNEI. CDR3 nucleotides: TGTGCCAGCGGTAGTGGGTTAGGGACTGGGTGGTTGGAGCAGTACGTC. Translation gives CASGSGLGTGWLEQYV.

The V and J genes are TRBV6-5 and TRBJ1-5; the match to TRBD1 covers 8 bases. V lost 6 bases, J lost 6 bases, and 7 bases stayed unmatched. Per germline, CDR1 MNHEY and CDR2 SVGAGI. The CDR3 consists of 14 residues. Written as DNA, the CDR3 is TGTGCCAGCAGACCAGACAGGGGAGGTCAGCCCCAGCATTTT. Amino acid sequence: CASRPDRGGQPQHF.

The rearrangement joins TRBV23-1 to TRBJ1-4; the D is unclear. TRBV23-1 is recorded as an ORF, its role being uncertain. The CDR3 covers 15 residues. The V and J ends lost 1 base and 0 bases respectively, with 6 bases between them. The CDR3 loop reads CASSQWSATNEKLFF. DNA for the CDR3: TGCGCCAGCAGTCAATGGTCAGCAACTAATGAAAAACTGTTTTTT.

This clone was detected only a few times. The V gene is TRBV7-6, the J gene TRBJ2-7; no clear D. The germline V gene encodes CDR1 SGHVS and CDR2 FNYEAQ. The CDR3 loop spans 15 amino acids. V lost 2 bases, J lost 3 bases, and 14 bases lay in between. CDR3 sequence reads: CASSLNPGPFYEQYF. In nucleotides, the CDR3 is TGTGCCAGCAGCTTAAACCCCGGCCCTTTCTACGAGCAGTACTTC.

CDR3 bases: TGTGCCAGCAGCTTCGGGCTCCTTCCCGGGGAGCTGTTTTTT. Residues: CASSFGLLPGELFF. The chain uses TRBV11-3 and TRBJ2-2, with D unresolved. With 3 bases removed from V and 6 bases from J, the gap between germline ends came to 11 bases. The CDR3 contains 14 residues. Per germline, CDR1 SGHNT and CDR2 YENEEA.

The rearrangement joins TRBV6-5 to TRBJ2-5; 7 nucleotides match TRBD1. V lost 6 bases to trimming and J lost 1 base; unmatched junction nucleotides: 5. The CDR3 consists of 14 residues. Germline V gene sequence: CDR1 MNHEY, CDR2 SVGAGI. The chain's CDR3 is CASRTHRGQETQYF. Written as DNA, the CDR3 is TGTGCCAGCAGGACGCACAGGGGCCAAGAGACCCAGTACTTC.

The chain uses TRBV21-1 and TRBJ1-1. TRBV21-1 is marked as a pseudogene. The CDR3 length is 15 residues. The CDR3 protein is CASSKVERGRDEAFF. In DNA form, the CDR3 reads TGTGCCAGCAGCAAAGTAGAGCGGGGGAGGGATGAAGCTTTCTTT.

The chain has TRBV18 and TRBJ1-2; TRBD1 matches 7 bases. Germline trimming cut 3 bases from V and 8 bases from J; bases unmatched to any gene: 9. The CDR3 covers 14 residues. Germline V gives CDR1 KGHSH, CDR2 LQKENI. The CDR3 region is CASSPGRGPEGYTF. As DNA, the CDR3 is TGTGCCAGCTCACCTGGGAGGGGGCCCGAGGGCTACACCTTC.

This chain joins TRBV19 and TRBJ1-2; no reliable D call. Between the trimmed V and J ends, which lost 0 bases and 10 bases, there was a span of 15 bases. The V gene's germline CDR1 is LNHDA and CDR2 SQIVND (reference sequence). The CDR3 is made up of 14 amino acids. The CDR3 DNA reads TGTGCCAGTAGTATAGACCCCCGGTACGAGCCCTACACCTTC. Translation gives CASSIDPRYEPYTF.

The rearrangement joins TRBV19 to TRBJ2-1, with 7 bases identical to TRBD2. Germline V gene data show CDR1 as LNHDA and CDR2 as SQIVND (reference sequence). V lost 10 bases to trimming and J lost 2 bases; unmatched junction nucleotides: 11. CDR3 size: 15 residues. The CDR3 region has the DNA TGTGCCACATCCCGACTAGCTAGCGCCTACAATGAGCAGTTCTTC. This codes for CATSRLASAYNEQFF.

This clone turned up a few times. The chain is built from TRBV6-5 and TRBJ1-1; D not certain. Germline CDR1 MNHEY, CDR2 SVGAGI. With 0 bases removed from V and 1 base from J, the gap between germline ends came to 6 bases. This CDR3 spans 14 amino acids. As DNA, the CDR3 is TGTGCCAGCAGTTACTCGTTCGAGAACACTGAAGCTTTCTTT. Amino acid sequence: CASSYSFENTEAFF.

The chain combines TRBV3-1 (or the pseudogene TRBV3-2) with TRBJ2-1; D ambiguous. The CDR3 loop spans 16 amino acids. V dropped 1 base and J dropped 0 bases, with 10 bases sitting between them. Germline CDR1 is LGHDT and CDR2 is YNNKEL (reference sequence). The CDR3 DNA reads TGTGCCAGCAGCCAAGGGGCTGTTCCCTCCTACAATGAGCAGTTCTTC. Amino acid sequence: CASSQGAVPSYNEQFF.

V usage is TRBV28 and J usage is TRBJ1-6; D remains unclear. Germline V gene data show CDR1 as MDHEN and CDR2 as SYDVKM. The CDR3 loop spans 15 amino acids. With 6 bases removed from V and 7 bases from J, the gap between germline ends came to 16 bases. The CDR3 DNA sequence: TGTGCCAGCAGCGAGGGCCGACTTCGGAATTCACCCCTCCACTTT. Encoded protein: CASSEGRLRNSPLHF.

The rearrangement joins TRBV5-1 to TRBJ2-2; TRBD1 aligns across 8 bases. The V gene's germline CDR1 is SGHRS and CDR2 YFSETQ. With 4 bases clipped from V and 5 bases from J, the junction kept 4 bases outside the gene matches. CDR3 length: 14 residues. The CDR3 loop is CASSERQGTGELFF. The CDR3 DNA is TGCGCCAGCAGCGAAAGACAGGGGACCGGGGAGCTGTTTTTT.

Here the CDR3 reads CASSPRTGTLETQYF. As DNA, the CDR3 is TGTGCCAGCAGCCCCAGGACAGGGACTTTGGAGACCCAGTACTTC. The chain recombines TRBV5-4 with TRBJ2-5; 8 bases are a match to TRBD1. CDR1 is SGHNT, CDR2 YYREEE, per germline (reference sequence). J was trimmed by 5 bases and V by 4 bases; bases with no gene match: 10. This CDR3 has 15 amino acids.

The chain joins TRBV27 to TRBJ1-6; 7 bases are shared with TRBD1. J lost 4 bases, V lost 6 bases, and 9 bases had no gene match. This CDR3 spans 16 amino acids. Germline-derived CDR1 and CDR2 are MNHEY and SMNVEV (reference sequence). The CDR3 here is CASSRRQGRYNSPLHF. The CDR3 DNA follows: TGTGCCAGCAGCAGGAGACAGGGACGATATAATTCACCCCTCCACTTT.

This chain connects TRBV15 to TRBJ2-1; possible D gene TRBD2, 5 bases. The length of the CDR3 is 14 residues. The germline V gene encodes CDR1 LNHNV and CDR2 YYDKDF (reference sequence). V lost 1 base, J lost 5 bases, and 9 bases lay in between. This chain's CDR3 is CATSRGRENNEQFF. DNA of the CDR3: TGTGCCACCAGCAGAGGTAGGGAGAACAATGAGCAGTTCTTC.

Note on this clone: Relative to the germline gene, one junction end is altered; a read error may explain this. The rearrangement joins TRBV27 to TRBJ1-2; D remains unclear. The CDR3 covers 13 residues. CDR1 is MNHEY, CDR2 SMNVEV, per germline (reference sequence). For the CDR3, the DNA is TGTGCCAGCAGTATATCGGGGAACTATGGCTACACCTTC. Encoded protein: CASSISGNYGYTF.

The chain employs TRBV27 and TRBJ1-2; D is perhaps TRBD1 (6 bases). Germline V gene data show CDR1 as MNHEY and CDR2 as SMNVEV (reference sequence). The CDR3 is 13 residues long. Trimming shortened V by 10 bases and J by 3 bases, and 15 bases separated the two germline ends. The CDR3 reads CATQANRDYGYTF. Written as DNA, the CDR3 is TGTGCCACCCAAGCGAACAGGGACTATGGCTACACCTTC.

The gene calls are TRBV19 and TRBJ1-5; 7 bases align to TRBD1. This CDR3 is built from 12 residues. With V trimmed by 5 bases and J by 7 bases, 2 bases remained unmatched. The germline gives CDR1 LNHDA, CDR2 SQIVND (reference sequence). In DNA form, the CDR3 reads TGTGCCAGTAGTGACAGGGAACAGCCCCAGCATTTT. Its protein is CASSDREQPQHF.

This clone has a handful of counts. This chain connects TRBV2 to TRBJ2-3, with D tentatively TRBD1 (6 bases). In germline, CDR1 is SNHLY, CDR2 FYNNEI. V was cut by 2 bases and J by 0 bases, with 18 bases left in between. CDR3 length: 18 residues. The DNA for the CDR3 is TGTGCCAGCAGTGAACCAAACCCCGGGACAACTAGCACAGATACGCAGTATTTT. Protein product: CASSEPNPGTTSTDTQYF.

The chain combines TRBV19 with TRBJ2-1; no clear D. The V end was cut by 4 bases, the J end by 9 bases, with 25 bases between. This CDR3 comprises 17 residues. Germline V CDR1 and CDR2: LNHDA, SQIVND (reference sequence). The CDR3 nucleotides are TGTGCCAGTAGTAAACCCCACAAGACAAGGGAAGGCGGTGAGCAGTTCTTC. Its translation: CASSKPHKTREGGEQFF.

In this sample, this clone turned up once. This chain uses TRBV27 with TRBJ2-1, with 7 nucleotides matching TRBD2. Germline CDR1 reads MNHEY; CDR2 reads SMNVEV (reference sequence). J gave up 0 bases and V 6 bases, and 8 bases lay outside the gene matches. The CDR3 is 16 amino acids. The CDR3 DNA sequence: TGTGCCAGCAGCTTGCCCGGGAGGAGCTCCTACAATGAGCAGTTCTTC. It codes for CASSLPGRSSYNEQFF.

The chain employs TRBV3-1 (or the pseudogene TRBV3-2) and TRBJ1-6; D ambiguous. V gave up 1 base and J gave up 12 bases, with 13 bases separating them. The CDR3 length is 14 residues. Germline V CDR1 and CDR2: LGHDT, YNNKEL (reference sequence). Here the CDR3 DNA reads TGTGCCAGCAGCCAAGCCGGAAGCATCCAACCCCTCCACTTT. Protein sequence: CASSQAGSIQPLHF.

The V gene is TRBV6-6, the J gene TRBJ1-4, with a weak D call TRBD1 (6 bases). The CDR3 is 15 residues long. Germline assignment: CDR1 MNHNY and CDR2 SVGAGI (reference sequence). Trimming stripped 4 bases from V and 0 bases from J, with 9 bases between. The CDR3 here is CASSLDSATNEKLFF. The CDR3 DNA reads as TGTGCCAGCAGTTTGGACAGCGCAACTAATGAAAAACTGTTTTTT.

J is TRBJ2-2 and V is TRBV4-3; TRBD1 matches 7 bases. Per the germline V gene, CDR1 is LGHNA and CDR2 is YSLEER. The CDR3 covers 15 residues. The junction had 7 bases not matched to a gene; V was cut back by 5 bases and J by 4 bases. The CDR3 protein is CASSSRQGSTGELFF. CDR3 bases: TGCGCCAGCAGCTCAAGACAGGGTAGCACCGGGGAGCTGTTTTTT.